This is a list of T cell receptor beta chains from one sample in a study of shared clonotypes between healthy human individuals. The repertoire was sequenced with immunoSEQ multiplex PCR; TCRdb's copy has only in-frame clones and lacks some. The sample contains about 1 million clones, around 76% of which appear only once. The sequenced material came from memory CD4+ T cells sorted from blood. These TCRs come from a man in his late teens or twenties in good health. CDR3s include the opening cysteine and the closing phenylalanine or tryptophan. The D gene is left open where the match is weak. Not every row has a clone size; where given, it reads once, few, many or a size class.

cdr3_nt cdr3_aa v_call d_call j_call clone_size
TGTGCCAGCAGTGAAGGCCGGGTAGGACAGGGGGGCAATCAGCCCCAGCATTTT CASSEGRVGQGGNQPQHF TRBV2 TRBD1 TRBJ1-5 NA
TGTGCCAGTAGTATGGGTAGACAAGGCGGGGAGCTGTTTTTT CASSMGRQGGELFF TRBV19 NA TRBJ2-2 NA
TGTGCCAGCAGTTCTACAGGGAAAGCCGGGGAGCTGTTTTTT CASSSTGKAGELFF TRBV27 NA TRBJ2-2 once
TGTGCCAGCAGTTTCCGAATCAGTTTGGGGGGAGAGACCCAGTACTTC CASSFRISLGGETQYF TRBV28 NA TRBJ2-5 NA
TGTGCCACCAGCAGAGCCGGGGGACAGGGTAACTCCTACGAGCAGTACTTC CATSRAGGQGNSYEQYF TRBV15 TRBD1 TRBJ2-7 NA
TGCGCCAGCAGCCCCTTAACCGGGGGCTCCGGGGAGCTGTTTTTT CASSPLTGGSGELFF TRBV4-3 NA TRBJ2-2 NA
TGTGCCAGCAGCCTAGGTGAGGACAATTCACCCCTCCACTTT CASSLGEDNSPLHF TRBV2 NA TRBJ1-6 many
TGCGCCAGCAGCTTCGGCGAGGCCTATAATTCACCCCTCCACTTT CASSFGEAYNSPLHF TRBV5-1 NA TRBJ1-6 NA
TGTGCCAGCAGCTTATCCGATCGGAACACTGAAGCTTTCTTT CASSLSDRNTEAFF TRBV5-4 NA TRBJ1-1 NA
TGTGCCAGCAGTTTATGGGGCAAGAACACTGAAGCTTTCTTT CASSLWGKNTEAFF TRBV28 NA TRBJ1-1 few